The TCR beta chain described here comes from a study of blood T cell repertoires in COVID-19 (dated by TCRdb to about 2020). Notes on the research overall: Collaborator samples came from the United States, Italy and Spain and covered acute and convalescent phases of COVID-19. The material from the prospective study consisted of cDNA or gDNA derived from T cells, B-cell-depleted T cells, or PBMCs. Subjects who had been exposed to COVID-19, were actively infected with it, or had recovered from it provided the deeply sampled blood TCRbeta repertoires that made up the dataset. A freely available public database, intended as a resource for researchers studying the immune response to SARS-CoV-2, is where the repertoires were released. The samples were drawn from the first 160 participants of the ongoing ImmuneRACE study and from about 1,200 subjects provided by 6 global collaborators. The sample metadata nearly always contained a de-identified subject ID, COVID-19 status, age in years and sex. Where HLA class I and class II types were available, the types were taken from metadata supplied by the sample provider, not from assay-based typing.

TCRbeta CDR3 regions were amplified from genomic DNA by means of the immunoSEQ Assay, a bias-controlled multiplex PCR. The original pipeline was this. Within the assay, amplification of reference gene primers was used to estimate how many nucleated cells each sample contained. To quantify the absolute abundance of each unique TCRbeta CDR3 rearrangement, sequence reads were collapsed and filtered. For each sample, productive Simpson clonality was calculated as the square root of Simpson's diversity index across productive rearrangements. TCRdb holds this immuneACCESS table with in-frame rearrangements only. Some clones are missing; in checked studies, unresolved V genes explain under half, and the rest has no known cause. The DNA was the basis for D and trimming; V, J and clone size are from that table. The sample table lists 250,000 or so clones, around 84% of them with a count of one. The leading ten clones occupy 4.2% of the sample.

Each collaborating institution followed its own protocols to collect whole blood in K2EDTA tubes. For TCRbeta analysis, collaborators shipped samples in one of three forms: frozen whole blood, isolated PBMCs, or DNA extracted from either of those sample types. About this clone itself: What antigen it recognizes has not been identified. It has no much larger one-base neighbor in the sample; base qualities were not kept.

What the study reported, not specific to this receptor: Clinical and demographic metadata were provided uncurated, with the amount varying by source and participant.

V is reduced by 5 bases and J by 7 bases, leaving a spacing of 15 bases between them. The CDR3 starts with the cysteine, ends with the phenylalanine, and has 13 residues. The CDR3 DNA has 39 bases and is translated from base 1. CDR1 and CDR2 are read off the germline V gene as SQVTM and ANQGSEA. The clonotype was recovered from a man in his fifties or sixties with acute or convalescent COVID-19. The sequencing input was peripheral blood. Here the chain combines TRBV29-1 and TRBJ1-5; D gene: possibly TRBD1, on 5 matching bases. The CDR3 protein: CSVKQELGQPQHF. The nucleotide sequence is given as TGCAGCGTTAAACAGGAGCTAGGACAGCCCCAGCATTTT.